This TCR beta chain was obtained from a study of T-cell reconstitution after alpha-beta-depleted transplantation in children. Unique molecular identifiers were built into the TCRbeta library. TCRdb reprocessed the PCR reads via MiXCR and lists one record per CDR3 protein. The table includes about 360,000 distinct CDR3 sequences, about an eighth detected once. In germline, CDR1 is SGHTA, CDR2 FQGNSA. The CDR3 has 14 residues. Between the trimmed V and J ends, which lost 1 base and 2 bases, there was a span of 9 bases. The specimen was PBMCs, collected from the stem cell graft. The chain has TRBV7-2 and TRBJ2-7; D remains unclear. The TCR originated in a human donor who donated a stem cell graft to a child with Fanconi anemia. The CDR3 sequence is CASSLVDSTYEQYF. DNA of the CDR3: TGTGCCAGCAGCTTAGTAGACTCCACCTACGAGCAGTACTTC.